These T cell receptor beta chains were read from a single sample in a study of blood T cell repertoires in COVID-19. Measured with immunoSEQ multiplex PCR; TCRdb has only the in-frame clones, and not every one. The sample consists of 98,000 or so clones, about 80% of them appearing once. Material: peripheral blood. The source of these receptors is a woman between 65 and 79 years old with acute or convalescent COVID-19. Both conserved end residues are trimmed from each CDR3. The size field is filled for only some rows; it gives once, few, many or a size class.

J: TRBJ1-6; V: TRBV3-1/TRBV3-2; size: .; CDR3: ASSQEGAGGNSPLH
J: TRBJ1-2; V: TRBV28; size: .; CDR3: ASSGDRRKRS
J: TRBJ2-6; V: TRBV5-5; size: .; CDR3: ASSLGAGTGVGANVLT
J: TRBJ1-1; V: TRBV18; size: .; CDR3: ASSPTGNTEAF
J: TRBJ2-1; V: TRBV7-9; size: .; CDR3: ASRQGMDRGLDEQF
J: TRBJ1-1; V: TRBV6-4; size: few; CDR3: ASSRDMNTEAF
J: TRBJ2-1; V: TRBV11-3; size: .; CDR3: ASSLAFHNEQF
J: TRBJ1-2; V: TRBV7-2; size: .; CDR3: ASSFYTSGYGYT
J: TRBJ1-1; V: TRBV28; size: once; CDR3: ASSPGFKNTEAF
J: TRBJ2-1; V: TRBV6-1; size: .; CDR3: ASSADATSGGMTYNEQF
J: TRBJ1-2; V: TRBV27; size: few; CDR3: ASSLRNGGDGYT
J: TRBJ1-1; V: TRBV5-5; size: .; CDR3: ASSLTGQTEAF
J: TRBJ2-5; V: TRBV19; size: once; CDR3: ASSRATQETQY
J: TRBJ1-1; V: TRBV5-4; size: .; CDR3: ASSLGGNRGKNTEAF
J: TRBJ1-4; V: TRBV28; size: .; CDR3: ASSQTGGSNEKLF
J: TRBJ1-1; V: TRBV6-5; size: .; CDR3: ASSLRMNTEAF
J: TRBJ1-2; V: TRBV11-2; size: few; CDR3: ASTPGTGGRYT
J: TRBJ2-1; V: TRBV11-3; size: .; CDR3: ASSLFATMPGLAGDEQF
J: TRBJ1-2; V: TRBV4-2; size: many; CDR3: ASSQVEGIANYGYT
J: TRBJ2-1; V: TRBV28; size: few; CDR3: ASRKREGPPSSYNEQF
J: TRBJ2-5; V: TRBV9; size: .; CDR3: ASSVQGERETQY
J: TRBJ1-1; V: TRBV7-9; size: .; CDR3: ASRAPGQVYTEAF